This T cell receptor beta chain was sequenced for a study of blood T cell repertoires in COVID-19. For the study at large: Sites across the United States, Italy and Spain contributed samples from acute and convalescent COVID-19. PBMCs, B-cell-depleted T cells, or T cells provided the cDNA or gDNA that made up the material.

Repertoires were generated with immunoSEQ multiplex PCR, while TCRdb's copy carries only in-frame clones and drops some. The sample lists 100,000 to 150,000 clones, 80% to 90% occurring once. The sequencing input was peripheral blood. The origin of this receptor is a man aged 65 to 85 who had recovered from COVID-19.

The chain's CDR3 is CASSSSSGTLYEQYF. Here the CDR3 DNA reads TGTGCCAGCAGTTCCTCATCCGGGACACTTTACGAGCAGTACTTC. The chain couples TRBV28 to TRBJ2-7; D perhaps matches TRBD1 (6 bases). CDR3 size: 15 residues. Trimming removed 4 bases at V and 4 bases at J, with 17 bases between. CDR1 is MDHEN, CDR2 SYDVKM, per germline.